This T cell receptor beta chain was profiled in a study of T cells after yellow fever vaccination. MiXCR, run by TCRdb on the 5' RACE reads, gives a single entry per CDR3 protein. The sample records 140,000 to 150,000 distinct CDR3 sequences, about 7% being singletons. This clonotype was detected ten times or more. Sequenced material: CD4+ T cells sorted from PBMCs, taken 10 days after the yellow fever booster vaccination. The clonotype comes from a man younger than 40 who received the YFV17D yellow fever vaccine.

In nucleotides, the CDR3 is TGTGCCAGCTCACCAGTGGGCCTAAACTATGGCTACACCTTC. Translating it yields CASSPVGLNYGYTF. The chain carries TRBV18 and TRBJ1-2; D is undetermined. In germline, CDR1 is KGHSH, CDR2 LQKENI. The CDR3 runs 14 residues. Trimming took off 2 bases at V and 2 bases at J, with 9 bases between the two ends.